This T cell receptor beta chain was recovered during a study of blood T cell repertoires in COVID-19. Study overall: Samples came from the United States, Italy and Spain, spanning acute and convalescent COVID-19.

Assay used: immunoSEQ multiplex PCR; TCRdb lists only in-frame clones, some missing. The sample has hundreds of thousands of clones; 85% to 90% are singletons. J was trimmed by 5 bases and V by 3 bases; bases with no gene match: 9. This CDR3 is 15 amino acids long. Germline CDR1 reads SGHTA; CDR2 reads FQGNSA. The genes are TRBV7-2 and TRBJ1-1, with 7 bases aligning to TRBD1. The sample consisted of peripheral blood. The clonotype originates from a woman aged 18-30 years with acute or convalescent COVID-19. The CDR3 DNA is TGTGCCAGCAGCTTTCAGCAGGGGGTAGGAACTGAAGCTTTCTTT. It encodes CASSFQQGVGTEAFF.